This is a list of T cell receptor beta chains from one sample in a study of blood T cell repertoires in COVID-19. The method was immunoSEQ multiplex PCR; TCRdb's version includes in-frame clones alone and lacks a portion of them. Of about 62,000 clones listed, approximately 90% are singletons. Sample: peripheral blood. These receptors were obtained from a woman aged 60-75 years with COVID-19, enrolled during active disease. Each CDR3 is given with its conserved first and last residue. Each record gives: clone size, D gene, V gene, J gene, CDR3 protein, CDR3 DNA. D genes are given only for firm matches. Some rows have no size entry. The others give once, few or many, or a class for an expanded clone.

-	-	TRBV10-3	TRBJ2-4	CATTEGAKNIQYF	TGTGCCACCACGGAGGGTGCCAAAAACATTCAGTACTTC
-	-	TRBV9	TRBJ1-2	CASSSRQAGYGYTF	TGTGCCAGCAGCTCACGCCAGGCGGGCTATGGCTACACCTTC
-	TRBD1	TRBV30	TRBJ1-2	CAWSVAGGQEFYGYTF	TGTGCCTGGAGTGTAGCGGGGGGACAGGAGTTCTATGGCTACACCTTC
once	-	TRBV11-2	TRBJ2-2	CASSLGAAETGELFF	TGTGCCAGCAGCTTAGGTGCTGCGGAAACCGGGGAGCTGTTTTTT
-	TRBD1	TRBV5-4	TRBJ2-2	CASSGGQGSTGELFF	TGTGCCAGCAGCGGCGGACAGGGAAGCACCGGGGAGCTGTTTTTT
-	-	TRBV28	TRBJ2-5	CASSHPRGVQTQYF	TGTGCCAGCAGTCACCCCAGGGGAGTGCAGACCCAGTACTTC
-	-	TRBV6-5	TRBJ2-5	CASSSGQLRGVTQYF	TGTGCCAGCAGTTCCGGACAGCTAAGAGGGGTCACCCAGTACTTC
-	-	TRBV29-1	TRBJ2-7	CSVYRRKDEQYF	TGCAGCGTGTACAGGAGAAAGGACGAGCAGTACTTC
once	-	TRBV3-1/TRBV3-2	TRBJ2-7	CASSRGSISYEQYF	TGTGCCAGCAGCCGTGGTAGCATCTCCTACGAGCAGTACTTC
few	TRBD1	TRBV18	TRBJ2-7	CASSPLNPGQGSYEQYF	TGTGCCAGCTCACCCCTAAATCCGGGACAGGGGTCCTACGAGCAGTACTTC
-	-	TRBV12-3/TRBV12-4	TRBJ2-7	CASRSGYYEQYF	TGTGCCAGCAGGTCAGGGTACTACGAGCAGTACTTC
-	-	TRBV12-2	TRBJ1-2	CASRCLEHDYGYTF	TGTGCAAGTCGCTGCCTCGAGCACGACTATGGCTACACCTTC
-	TRBD2	TRBV11-3	TRBJ2-1	CASSLRSGTSAINEQFF	TGTGCCAGCAGCCTTAGATCCGGGACTAGCGCGATAAATGAGCAGTTCTTC
-	-	TRBV30	TRBJ1-5	CAWSRRSNQPQHF	TGTGCCTGGAGTAGGAGAAGCAATCAGCCCCAGCATTTT
few	TRBD1	TRBV6-1	TRBJ1-5	CASSGGSDRVNQPQHF	TGTGCCAGCAGTGGCGGTTCAGACAGGGTCAATCAGCCCCAGCATTTT
-	TRBD1	TRBV6-5	TRBJ1-1	CASSWTGRTEAFF	TGTGCCAGCAGTTGGACAGGGAGGACTGAAGCTTTCTTT
-	TRBD1	TRBV18	TRBJ2-1	CASSRDRGTNEQFF	TGTGCCAGCTCACGGGACAGGGGGACCAATGAGCAGTTCTTC
-	-	TRBV4-2	TRBJ1-4	CASSQGVLGEKLFF	TGTGCCAGCAGCCAAGGGGTCCTGGGCGAAAAACTGTTTTTT
once	-	TRBV19	TRBJ2-1	CASSIDLIISGSYNEQFF	TGTGCCAGTAGTATAGATTTGATAATTAGCGGATCCTACAATGAGCAGTTCTTC
-	-	TRBV3-1/TRBV3-2	TRBJ2-7	CASSRAASSYEQYF	TGTGCCAGCAGCCGAGCGGCTAGCTCCTACGAGCAGTACTTC
-	TRBD2	TRBV7-2	TRBJ2-3	CASSLNGMAGGRTDTQYF	TGTGCCAGCAGCTTAAATGGAATGGCGGGAGGGCGCACAGATACGCAGTATTTT
-	TRBD1	TRBV29-1	TRBJ2-7	CSVSDRGYEQYF	TGCAGCGTTTCAGACAGGGGATACGAGCAGTACTTC
-	-	TRBV9	TRBJ2-7	CASSATFYEQYF	TGTGCCAGCAGCGCGACATTCTACGAGCAGTACTTC
-	-	TRBV7-9	TRBJ1-2	CASSLAGGSTF	TGTGCCAGCAGCTTAGCGGGAGGCTCCACCTTC
-	TRBD1	TRBV6-5	TRBJ1-6	CAIPGQGDSPLHF	TGTGCCATCCCGGGACAGGGTGATTCACCCCTCCACTTT
once	-	TRBV19	TRBJ2-7	CASSIAPLYEQYF	TGTGCCAGTAGTATAGCTCCCTTATACGAGCAGTACTTC
few	-	TRBV15	TRBJ2-7	CATSSHLQGAYEQYF	TGTGCCACCAGCAGCCACTTACAGGGCGCCTACGAGCAGTACTTC
-	-	TRBV5-1	TRBJ1-2	CASSAGPSGVGYTF	TGCGCCAGCAGTGCGGGGCCCTCGGGGGTTGGCTACACCTTC
-	-	TRBV5-1	TRBJ2-6	CASSLGLLSSGANVLTF	TGCGCCAGCAGCTTGGGCCTTCTCAGCTCTGGGGCCAACGTCCTGACTTTC
-	TRBD1	TRBV15	TRBJ1-1	CATSRTGTGMNTEAFF	TGTGCCACCAGCAGAACTGGGACAGGTATGAACACTGAAGCTTTCTTT
-	-	TRBV6-2/TRBV6-3	TRBJ1-1	CASSYSTGNTEAFF	TGTGCCAGCAGTTACTCGACGGGAAACACTGAAGCTTTCTTT
-	-	TRBV5-1	TRBJ2-4	CASSLVPQGGENIQYF	TGCGCCAGCAGCTTGGTTCCGCAGGGAGGCGAAAACATTCAGTACTTC
-	-	TRBV20-1	TRBJ1-1	CSARRGGEAFF	TGCAGTGCTAGGAGGGGAGGCGAAGCTTTCTTT
-	-	TRBV19	TRBJ1-2	CASSIAQGGYGYTF	TGTGCCAGTAGTATAGCCCAGGGTGGGTATGGCTACACCTTC
-	TRBD2	TRBV19	TRBJ2-1	CASRDPSGGVNEQFF	TGTGCCAGTAGGGATCCTAGCGGAGGGGTCAATGAGCAGTTCTTC
-	-	TRBV9	TRBJ2-5	CASSVGVGSTETQYF	TGTGCCAGCAGCGTAGGTGTCGGGAGTACGGAGACCCAGTACTTC
-	TRBD1	TRBV27	TRBJ2-7	CASSSSGTGYYEQYF	TGTGCCAGCAGTTCCTCCGGGACAGGATACTACGAGCAGTACTTC
-	-	TRBV30	TRBJ1-1	CAWSKQLNTEAFF	TGTGCCTGGAGTAAACAGCTGAACACTGAAGCTTTCTTT
-	-	TRBV4-3	TRBJ1-2	CASSPREGGTYGYTF	TGCGCCAGCAGCCCTCGTGAAGGGGGAACCTATGGCTACACCTTC
-	-	TRBV7-2	TRBJ1-5	CASSLIQSQPQHF	TGTGCCAGCAGCTTAATACAAAGTCAGCCCCAGCATTTT
-	TRBD1	TRBV19	TRBJ2-5	CASRPGQGFETQYF	TGTGCCAGTAGGCCGGGACAGGGGTTTGAGACCCAGTACTTC
-	TRBD2	TRBV27	TRBJ2-7	CASSFTASGLSYEQYF	TGTGCCAGCAGCTTTACGGCTAGCGGGCTCTCCTACGAGCAGTACTTC